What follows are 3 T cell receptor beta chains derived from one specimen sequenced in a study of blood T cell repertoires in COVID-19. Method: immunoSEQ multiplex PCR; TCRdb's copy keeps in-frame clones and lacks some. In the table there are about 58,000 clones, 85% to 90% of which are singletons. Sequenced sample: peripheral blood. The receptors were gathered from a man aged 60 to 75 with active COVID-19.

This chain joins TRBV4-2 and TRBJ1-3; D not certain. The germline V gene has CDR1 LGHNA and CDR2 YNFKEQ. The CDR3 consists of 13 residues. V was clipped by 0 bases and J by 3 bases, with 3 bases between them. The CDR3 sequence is CASSQESGNTIYF. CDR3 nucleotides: TGTGCCAGCAGCCAAGAGAGTGGAAACACCATATATTTT.

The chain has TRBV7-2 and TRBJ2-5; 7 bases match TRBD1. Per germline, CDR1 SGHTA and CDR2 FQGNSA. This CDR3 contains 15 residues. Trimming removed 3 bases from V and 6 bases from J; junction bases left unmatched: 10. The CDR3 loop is CASSLDTGVSKTQYF. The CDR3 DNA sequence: TGTGCCAGCAGCTTGGATACAGGGGTATCAAAGACCCAGTACTTC.

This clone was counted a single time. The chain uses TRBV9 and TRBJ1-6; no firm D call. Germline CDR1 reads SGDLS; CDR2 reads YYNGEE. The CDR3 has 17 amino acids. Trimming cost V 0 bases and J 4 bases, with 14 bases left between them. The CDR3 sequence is CASSVDALSIYNSPLHF. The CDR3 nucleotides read TGTGCCAGCAGCGTAGACGCGCTCTCCATATATAATTCACCCCTCCACTTT.